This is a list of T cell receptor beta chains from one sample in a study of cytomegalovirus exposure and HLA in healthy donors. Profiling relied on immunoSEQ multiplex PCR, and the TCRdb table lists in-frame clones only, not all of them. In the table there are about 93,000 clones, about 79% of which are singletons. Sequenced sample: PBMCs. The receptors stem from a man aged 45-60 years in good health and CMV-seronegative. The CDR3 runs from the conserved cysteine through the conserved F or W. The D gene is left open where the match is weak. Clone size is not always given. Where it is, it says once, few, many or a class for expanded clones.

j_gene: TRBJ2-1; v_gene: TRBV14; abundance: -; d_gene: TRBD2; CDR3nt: TGTGCCAGCAGTTATAGCGGGAGGGGCAATGAGCAGTTCTTC; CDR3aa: CASSYSGRGNEQFF
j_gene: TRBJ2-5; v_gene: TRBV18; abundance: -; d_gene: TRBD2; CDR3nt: TGTGCCAGCTCACCGGGACTAGCGGGACTAAAAGAGACCCAGTACTTC; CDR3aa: CASSPGLAGLKETQYF
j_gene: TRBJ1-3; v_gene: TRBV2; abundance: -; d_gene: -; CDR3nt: TGTGCCAGCAGTGAAAGTGAGGGAATGGGGTTCACTGGAAACACCATATATTTT; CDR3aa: CASSESEGMGFTGNTIYF
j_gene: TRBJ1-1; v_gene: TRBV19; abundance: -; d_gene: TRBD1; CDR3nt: TGTGCCAGTAGTCCCGACAGGGGGAACACTGAAGCTTTCTTT; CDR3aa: CASSPDRGNTEAFF
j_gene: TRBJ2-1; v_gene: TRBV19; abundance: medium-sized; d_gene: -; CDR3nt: TGTGCCAGTAGTATAGGGAACGGGAATGAGCAGTTCTTC; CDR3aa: CASSIGNGNEQFF
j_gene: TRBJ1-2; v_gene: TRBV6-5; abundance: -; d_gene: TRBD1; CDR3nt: TGTGCCAGCAGTTACACAGGGGCATCGAACTATGGCTACACCTTC; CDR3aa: CASSYTGASNYGYTF
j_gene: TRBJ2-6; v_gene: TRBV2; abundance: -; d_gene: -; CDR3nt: TGTGCCAGCAGTGAAGCGAGAGGTAGCTCTGGGGCCAACGTCCTGACTTTC; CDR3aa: CASSEARGSSGANVLTF
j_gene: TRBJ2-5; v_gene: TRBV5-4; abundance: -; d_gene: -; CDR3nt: TGTGCCAGCAGAGCAGGGGCGGAAGAGACCCAGTACTTC; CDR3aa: CASRAGAEETQYF
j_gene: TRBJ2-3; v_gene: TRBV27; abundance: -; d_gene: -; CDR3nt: TGTGCCAGCAGTTTAGTGCCCGGGACATATACGCAGTATTTT; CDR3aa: CASSLVPGTYTQYF
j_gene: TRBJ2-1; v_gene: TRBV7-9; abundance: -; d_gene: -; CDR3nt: TGTGCCAGCAGCTCGCGAGACAGAATTAACAATGAGCAGTTCTTC; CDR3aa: CASSSRDRINNEQFF
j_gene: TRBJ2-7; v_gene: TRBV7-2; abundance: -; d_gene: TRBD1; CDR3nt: TGTGCCAGCAGCTTAGGGCCCGGGACAGGGATGATTCAGTACTTC; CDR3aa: CASSLGPGTGMIQYF
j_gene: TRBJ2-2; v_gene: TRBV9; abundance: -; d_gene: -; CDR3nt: TGTGCCAGCAGCTCCCTAGGGGGGGGCAGGTCAAACACCGGGGAGCTGTTTTTT; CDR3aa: CASSSLGGGRSNTGELFF
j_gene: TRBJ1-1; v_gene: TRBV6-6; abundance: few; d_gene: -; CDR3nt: TGTGCCAGCAGTTACGGTAGAGCTTTCTTT; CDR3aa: CASSYGRAFF
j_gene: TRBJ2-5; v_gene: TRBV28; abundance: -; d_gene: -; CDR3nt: TGTGCCAGCAGTTCACCTTATGGGGCTCCCCGCAGCGTGAAGACCCAGTACTTC; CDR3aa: CASSSPYGAPRSVKTQYF
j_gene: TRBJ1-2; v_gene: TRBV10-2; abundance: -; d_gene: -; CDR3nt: TGCGCCAGCAGTGACCCAGGGGACTATGGCTACACCTTC; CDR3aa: CASSDPGDYGYTF
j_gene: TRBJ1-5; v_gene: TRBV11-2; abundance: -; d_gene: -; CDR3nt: TGTGCCAGCAGCTCGGGTCTGGATCAGCCCCAGCATTTT; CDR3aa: CASSSGLDQPQHF
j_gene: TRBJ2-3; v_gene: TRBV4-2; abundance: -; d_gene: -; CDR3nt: TGTGCCAGCAGCCAAGATCTATCGGGAAGGGGGACAGATACGCAGTATTTT; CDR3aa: CASSQDLSGRGTDTQYF
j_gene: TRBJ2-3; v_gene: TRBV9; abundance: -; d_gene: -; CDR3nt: TGTGCCAGCAGCGGGAGCCTGGTCGTTGGGGATACGCAGTATTTT; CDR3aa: CASSGSLVVGDTQYF
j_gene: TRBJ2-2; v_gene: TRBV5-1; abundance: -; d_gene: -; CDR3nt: TGCGCCAGCAGCTTGGTGGGCGGGACCGGGGAGCTGTTTTTT; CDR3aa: CASSLVGGTGELFF
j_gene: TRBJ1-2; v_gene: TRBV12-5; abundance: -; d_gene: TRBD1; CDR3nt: TGTGCTAGTGGTTTCGCGGACAGGGTGCCCTCCTTC; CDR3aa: CASGFADRVPSF
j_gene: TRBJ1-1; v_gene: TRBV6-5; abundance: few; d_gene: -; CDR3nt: TGTGCCAGCAGCCGCATTCTGACAGGGAACACTGAAGCTTTCTTT; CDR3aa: CASSRILTGNTEAFF
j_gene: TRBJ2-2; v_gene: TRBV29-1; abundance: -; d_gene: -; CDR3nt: TGCAGCGTTGAAGCCACGAGGGGGTTAAGCACCGGGGAGCTGTTTTTT; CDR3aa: CSVEATRGLSTGELFF
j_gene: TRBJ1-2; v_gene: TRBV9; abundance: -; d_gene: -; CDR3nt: TGTGCCAGCAGCGTAGACCCCGGGTCCTATGGCTACACCTTC; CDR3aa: CASSVDPGSYGYTF
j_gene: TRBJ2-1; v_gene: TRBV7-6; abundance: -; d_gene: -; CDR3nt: TGTGCCAGCAGCTTGGCAAAGGGGGATGAGCAGTTCTTC; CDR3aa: CASSLAKGDEQFF
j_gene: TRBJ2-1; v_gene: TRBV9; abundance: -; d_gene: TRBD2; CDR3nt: TGTGCCAGCAGCGTAAAACCGGGGGGGGACAATGAGCAGTTCTTC; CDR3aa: CASSVKPGGDNEQFF
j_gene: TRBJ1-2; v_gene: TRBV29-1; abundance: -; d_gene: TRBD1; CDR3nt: TGCAGCGTTCCTGGAGGGGGCGATGGCTACACCTTC; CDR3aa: CSVPGGGDGYTF
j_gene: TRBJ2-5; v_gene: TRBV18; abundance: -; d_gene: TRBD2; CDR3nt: TGCGCCAGCTCACCCGGGACTAGCGGGAGTGGTGGTGAGACCCAGTACTTC; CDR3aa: CASSPGTSGSGGETQYF
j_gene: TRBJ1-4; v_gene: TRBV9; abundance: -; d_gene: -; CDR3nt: TGTGCCAGCAGCGTAAGCCCGCAGGCTTATAATGAAAAACTGTTTTTT; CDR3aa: CASSVSPQAYNEKLFF
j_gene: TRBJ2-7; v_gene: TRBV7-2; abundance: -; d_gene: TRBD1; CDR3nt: TGTGCCAGCAGCTTTGACGGGACAGGAGGCGAGCAGTACTTC; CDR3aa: CASSFDGTGGEQYF
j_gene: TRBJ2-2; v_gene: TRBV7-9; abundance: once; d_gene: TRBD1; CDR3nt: TGTGCCAGCAGCTTAGCGGACAGGGGAACCGGGGAGCTGTTTTTT; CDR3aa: CASSLADRGTGELFF
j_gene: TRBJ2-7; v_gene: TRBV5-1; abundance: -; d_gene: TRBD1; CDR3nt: TGCGCCAGCTCGTCCGGGACAGGGGGCTTCGAGCAGTACTTC; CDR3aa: CASSSGTGGFEQYF
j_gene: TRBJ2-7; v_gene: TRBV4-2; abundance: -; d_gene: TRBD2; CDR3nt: TGTGCCAGCAGCCAAGGTGGGGGCTGGGGACTAGCGGGAGCCCAGTACTTC; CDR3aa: CASSQGGGWGLAGAQYF
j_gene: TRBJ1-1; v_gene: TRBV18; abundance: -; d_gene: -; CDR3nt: TGTGCCAGCTCACCGAATCAGGGCAGTAACACTGAAGCTTTCTTT; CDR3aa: CASSPNQGSNTEAFF
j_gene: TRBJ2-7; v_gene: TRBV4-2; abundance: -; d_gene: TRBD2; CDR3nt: TGTGCCAGCAGCCAAGATGGCGGGGAGGGCTCCTACGAGCAGTACTTC; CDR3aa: CASSQDGGEGSYEQYF
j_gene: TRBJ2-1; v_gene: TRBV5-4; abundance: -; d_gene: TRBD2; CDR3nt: TGTGCCAGCAGCGGTACGGGACTAGCGGGAAAAAATGAGCAGTTCTTC; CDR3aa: CASSGTGLAGKNEQFF
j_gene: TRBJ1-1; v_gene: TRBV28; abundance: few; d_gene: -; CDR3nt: TGTGCCAGCAGTTTTATGAACACTGAAGCTTTCTTT; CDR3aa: CASSFMNTEAFF
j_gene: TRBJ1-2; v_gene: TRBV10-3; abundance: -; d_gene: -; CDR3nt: TGTGCCATCAGTGATTTGGGGAGCTATGGCTACACCTTC; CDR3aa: CAISDLGSYGYTF
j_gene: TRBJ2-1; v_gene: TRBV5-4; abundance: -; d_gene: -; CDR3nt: TGTGCCAGCAGCTTCCAGGGGAGAAGCAATGAGCAGTTCTTC; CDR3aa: CASSFQGRSNEQFF
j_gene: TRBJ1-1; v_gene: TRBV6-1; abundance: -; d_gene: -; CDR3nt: TGTGCCAGCAGTGAACCAGGGTGGAGGGACACTGAAGCTTTCTTT; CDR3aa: CASSEPGWRDTEAFF
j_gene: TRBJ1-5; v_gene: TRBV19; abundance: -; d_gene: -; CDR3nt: TGTGCCAGTAGTATAGTGCAAGGAGGGCGGCCCAATCAGCCCCAGCATTTT; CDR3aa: CASSIVQGGRPNQPQHF
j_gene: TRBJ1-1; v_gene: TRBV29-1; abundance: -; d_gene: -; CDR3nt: TGCAGCGCGAGTGAGGGCACGAACACTGAAGCTTTCTTT; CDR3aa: CSASEGTNTEAFF
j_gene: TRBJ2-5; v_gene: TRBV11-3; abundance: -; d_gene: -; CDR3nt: TGTGCCAGCAGCTCTAAACGGCAAGAGACCCAGTACTTC; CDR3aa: CASSSKRQETQYF
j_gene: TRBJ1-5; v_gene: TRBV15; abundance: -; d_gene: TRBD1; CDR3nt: TGTGCCACCAGCAGAGGGATGACAGGGATCAATCAGCCCCAGCATTTT; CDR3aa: CATSRGMTGINQPQHF
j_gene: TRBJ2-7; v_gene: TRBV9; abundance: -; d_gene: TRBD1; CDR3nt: TGTGCCAGCAGCGCCACACAGGGGTACGAGCAGTACTTC; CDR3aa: CASSATQGYEQYF
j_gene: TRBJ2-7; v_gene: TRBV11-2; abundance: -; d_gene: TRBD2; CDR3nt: TGTGCCAGCAGCCGGGACTACCCCTACGAGCAGTACTTC; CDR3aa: CASSRDYPYEQYF
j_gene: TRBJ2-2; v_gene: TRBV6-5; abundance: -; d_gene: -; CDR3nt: TGTGCCAGCAGGCCAGGGCCCGGGGAGCTGTTTTTT; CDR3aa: CASRPGPGELFF
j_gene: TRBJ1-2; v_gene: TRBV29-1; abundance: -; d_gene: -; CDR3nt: TGCAGCTCCCGTCAAAGGAGTGGCTACACCTTC; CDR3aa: CSSRQRSGYTF